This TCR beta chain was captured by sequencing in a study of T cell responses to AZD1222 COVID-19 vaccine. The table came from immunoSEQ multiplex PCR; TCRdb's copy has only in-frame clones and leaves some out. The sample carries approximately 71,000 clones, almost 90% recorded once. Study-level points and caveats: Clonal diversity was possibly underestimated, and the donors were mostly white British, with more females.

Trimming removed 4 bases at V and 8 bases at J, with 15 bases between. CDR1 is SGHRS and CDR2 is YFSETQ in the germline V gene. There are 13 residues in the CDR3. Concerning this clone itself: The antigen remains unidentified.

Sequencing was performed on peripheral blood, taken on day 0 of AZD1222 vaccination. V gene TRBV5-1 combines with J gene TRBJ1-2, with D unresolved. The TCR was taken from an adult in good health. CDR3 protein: CASSNSLGGGYTF. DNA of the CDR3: TGCGCCAGCAGCAATTCTCTCGGCGGGGGCTACACCTTC.